The clone carrying this TCR beta chain was found a few times. What it binds is unknown. CD4+ cell separation produced CD45RA+ naive and CD45RA-negative memory subsets. These data come from a study of shared clonotypes between healthy human individuals. Study-level findings and limits: In having few donors, the study represented limited genetic and exposure-history diversity.

The CDR3 extends over 13 amino acids. In germline, CDR1 is LNHDA, CDR2 SQIVND (reference sequence). Germline trimming cut 6 bases from V and 2 bases from J; bases unmatched to any gene: 2. Deep-level running was used for the assay. The authors distributed each subset's genomic DNA evenly over several immunoSEQ plates. The data were produced by immunoSEQ multiplex PCR, yet TCRdb's version contains in-frame clones alone and is incomplete. Altogether some 2 million clones are present, 95% being singletons, with the ten largest covering roughly 0.13%. Sequenced input: naive CD4+ T cells sorted from blood. Subset specified: CD45RA+ positively selected. The receptor was derived from a man younger than 35 in good health. The rearrangement uses TRBV19 and TRBJ1-2; 8 bases align to TRBD1. The CDR3 nucleotides are TGTGCCAGTAGAAGACAGGGGAACTATGGCTACACCTTC. Amino acid sequence: CASRRQGNYGYTF.